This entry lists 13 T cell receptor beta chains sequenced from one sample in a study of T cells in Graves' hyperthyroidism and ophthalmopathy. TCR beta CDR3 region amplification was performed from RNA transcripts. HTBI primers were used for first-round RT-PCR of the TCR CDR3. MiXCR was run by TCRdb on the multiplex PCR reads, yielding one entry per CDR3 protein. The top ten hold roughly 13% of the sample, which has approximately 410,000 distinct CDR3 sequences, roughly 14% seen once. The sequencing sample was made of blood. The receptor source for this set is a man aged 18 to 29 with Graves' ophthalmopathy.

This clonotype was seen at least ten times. CDR3 sequence: CASSLVVAGGNEQYF. The CDR3 DNA reads TGTGCCAGCAGCTTAGTGGTAGCGGGAGGAAACGAGCAGTACTTC. The gene calls are TRBV7-2 and TRBJ2-7; 10 nucleotides line up with TRBD2. Unmatched junction bases numbered 5, after V lost 1 base and J lost 5 bases. Germline V CDR1 and CDR2: SGHTA, FQGNSA. The CDR3 loop spans 15 amino acids.

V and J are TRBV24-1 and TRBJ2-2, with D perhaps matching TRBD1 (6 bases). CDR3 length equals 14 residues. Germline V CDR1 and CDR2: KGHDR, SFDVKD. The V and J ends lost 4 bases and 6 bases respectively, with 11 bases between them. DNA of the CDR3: TGTGCCACCAGTGACCCCGCAGGGGCCGGGGAGCTGTTTTTT. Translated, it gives CATSDPAGAGELFF.

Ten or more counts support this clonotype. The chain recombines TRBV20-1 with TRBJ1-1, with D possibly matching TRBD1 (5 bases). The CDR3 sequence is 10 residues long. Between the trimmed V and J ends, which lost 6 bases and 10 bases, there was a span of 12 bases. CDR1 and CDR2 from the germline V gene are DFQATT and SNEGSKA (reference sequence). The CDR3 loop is CSASGQGAFF. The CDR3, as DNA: TGCAGTGCCTCCGGACAAGGAGCTTTCTTT.

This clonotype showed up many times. CDR3 DNA sequence: TGTGCCAGCAGTGCACAGGGAAGCGGTGAAAAACTGTTTTTT. It yields the protein CASSAQGSGEKLFF. This chain connects TRBV2 to TRBJ1-4; tentatively, D is TRBD1 (6 bases). CDR1 and CDR2 from the germline V gene are SNHLY and FYNNEI. This CDR3 comprises 14 residues. Trimming took off 4 bases at V and 7 bases at J, with 13 bases between the two ends.

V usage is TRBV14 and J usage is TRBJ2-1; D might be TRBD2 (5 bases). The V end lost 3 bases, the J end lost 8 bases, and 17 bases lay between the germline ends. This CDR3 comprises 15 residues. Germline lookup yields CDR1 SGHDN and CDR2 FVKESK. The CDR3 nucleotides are TGTGCCAGCAGCCAGGGGTATAGGACCGGGGATGAGCAGTTCTTC. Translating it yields CASSQGYRTGDEQFF.

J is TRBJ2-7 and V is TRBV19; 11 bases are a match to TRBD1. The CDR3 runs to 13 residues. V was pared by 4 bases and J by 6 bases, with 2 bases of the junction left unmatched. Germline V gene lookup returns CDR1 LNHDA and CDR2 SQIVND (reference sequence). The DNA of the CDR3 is TGTGCCAGTAGTACCGGGACAGGGGGCGAGCAGTACTTC. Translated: CASSTGTGGEQYF.

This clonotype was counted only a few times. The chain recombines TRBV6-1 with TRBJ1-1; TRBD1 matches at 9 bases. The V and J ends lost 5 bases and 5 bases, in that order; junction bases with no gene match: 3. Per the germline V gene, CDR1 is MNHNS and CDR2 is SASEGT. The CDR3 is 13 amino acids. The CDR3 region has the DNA TGTGCCAGCAGTAGGACAGGGGTTACTGAAGCTTTCTTT. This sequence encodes CASSRTGVTEAFF.

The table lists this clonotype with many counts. The CDR3: CASSLGVTDWSSYGYTF. In nucleotides, the CDR3 is TGCGCCAGCAGCTTGGGCGTGACGGACTGGTCCTCCTATGGCTACACCTTC. The chain carries TRBV5-1 and TRBJ1-2; D gene ambiguous. Germline V gives CDR1 SGHRS, CDR2 YFSETQ. Trimming took 0 bases from V and 4 from J, leaving 19 bases between them. This CDR3 has 17 residues.

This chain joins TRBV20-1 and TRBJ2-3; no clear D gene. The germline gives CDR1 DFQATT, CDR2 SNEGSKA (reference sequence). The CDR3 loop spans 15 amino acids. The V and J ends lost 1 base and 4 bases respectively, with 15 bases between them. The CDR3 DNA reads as TGCAGTGCTAGAGCTATTGGGTCTTTTGCAGATACGCAGTATTTT. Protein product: CSARAIGSFADTQYF.

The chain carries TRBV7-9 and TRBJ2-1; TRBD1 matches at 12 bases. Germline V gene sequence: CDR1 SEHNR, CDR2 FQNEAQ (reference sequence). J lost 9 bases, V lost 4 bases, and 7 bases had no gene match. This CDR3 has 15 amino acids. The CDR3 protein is CASSSGTGGYPEQFF. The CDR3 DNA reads TGTGCCAGCAGCTCTGGGACAGGGGGCTACCCTGAGCAGTTCTTC.

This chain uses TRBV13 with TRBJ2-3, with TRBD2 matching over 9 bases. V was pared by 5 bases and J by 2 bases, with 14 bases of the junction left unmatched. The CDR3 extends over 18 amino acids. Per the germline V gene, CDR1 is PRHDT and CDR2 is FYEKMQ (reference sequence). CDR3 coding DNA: TGTGCCAGCAGCCCCTGGGGGAGCGGGGGGCCCTACACAGATACGCAGTATTTT. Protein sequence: CASSPWGSGGPYTDTQYF.

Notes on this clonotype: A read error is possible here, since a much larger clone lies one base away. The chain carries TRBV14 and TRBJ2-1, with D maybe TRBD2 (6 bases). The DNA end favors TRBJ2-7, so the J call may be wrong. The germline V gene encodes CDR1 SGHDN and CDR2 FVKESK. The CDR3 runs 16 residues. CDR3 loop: CASSQPTRTSYNEQYF. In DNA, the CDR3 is TGTGCCAGCAGCCAACCGACTAGGACTTCCTACAATGAGCAGTACTTC.

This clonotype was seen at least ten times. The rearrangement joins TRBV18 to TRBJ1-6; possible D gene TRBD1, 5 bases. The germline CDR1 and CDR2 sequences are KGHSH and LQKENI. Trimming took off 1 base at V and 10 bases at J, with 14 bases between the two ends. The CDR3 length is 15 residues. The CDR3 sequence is CASSPLGGGGSPLHF. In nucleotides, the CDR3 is TGTGCCAGCTCACCACTCGGGGGAGGCGGATCACCCCTCCACTTT.